These 4 T cell receptor beta chains were all obtained from the same sample, sequenced in a study of memory B cells and T cells in multiple sclerosis. The protocol was immunoSEQ multiplex PCR, while the TCRdb copy is restricted to in-frame clones and leaves out a portion. The sample shows hundreds of clones, 65% to 90% of them seen only once. The sample consisted of brain tissue. These receptor sequences come from a human donor with multiple sclerosis.

The chain links TRBV5-5 to TRBJ2-7, with D unresolved. Germline V gene data show CDR1 as SGHKS and CDR2 as YYEKEE (reference sequence). Trimming pared 0 bases from V and 3 bases from J, leaving 10 bases between. CDR3 length: 14 residues. This CDR3 is CASSLAVVVYEQYF. DNA of the CDR3: TGTGCCAGCAGCTTGGCCGTAGTGGTCTACGAGCAGTACTTC.

The chain uses TRBV29-1 and TRBJ2-1; 9 bases map to TRBD2. The length of the CDR3 is 16 residues. Germline CDR1 reads SQVTM; CDR2 reads ANQGSEA. With 4 bases clipped from V and 4 bases from J, the junction kept 11 bases outside the gene matches. The CDR3 DNA is TGCAGCGTTGGGCTAGCGGGATCCTACGGATACAATGAGCAGTTCTTC. It specifies CSVGLAGSYGYNEQFF.

The J gene is TRBJ1-1, the V gene TRBV19; no clear D. The CDR3 is 15 amino acids. Trimming stripped 3 bases from V and 2 bases from J, with 13 bases between. Germline CDR1 reads LNHDA; CDR2 reads SQIVND (reference sequence). CDR3 bases: TGTGCCAGTAGTATTGGGCAGTGGGATAACACTGAAGCTTTCTTT. This sequence encodes CASSIGQWDNTEAFF.

The chain is built from TRBV7-9 and TRBJ2-1, with 9 bases that match TRBD1. The V and J ends lost 1 base and 4 bases, in that order; junction bases with no gene match: 5. The germline CDR1 and CDR2 sequences are SEHNR and FQNEAQ (reference sequence). The CDR3 is made up of 16 amino acids. The CDR3 nucleotides read TGTGCCAGCAGCTTAGTGGGGACAGGGCCGTACAATGAGCAGTTCTTC. This codes for CASSLVGTGPYNEQFF.